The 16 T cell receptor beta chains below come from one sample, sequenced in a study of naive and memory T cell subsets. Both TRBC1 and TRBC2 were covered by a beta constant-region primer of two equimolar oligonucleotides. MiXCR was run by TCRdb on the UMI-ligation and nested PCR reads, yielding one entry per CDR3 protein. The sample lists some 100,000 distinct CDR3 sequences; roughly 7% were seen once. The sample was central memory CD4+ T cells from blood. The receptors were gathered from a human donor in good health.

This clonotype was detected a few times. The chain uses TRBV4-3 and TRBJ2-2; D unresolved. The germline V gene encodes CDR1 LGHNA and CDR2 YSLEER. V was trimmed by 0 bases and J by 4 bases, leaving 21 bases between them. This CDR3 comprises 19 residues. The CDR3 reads CASSQDRNRLFSFTGELFF. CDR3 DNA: TGCGCCAGCAGCCAAGATAGGAACAGATTGTTCTCATTCACCGGGGAGCTGTTTTTT.

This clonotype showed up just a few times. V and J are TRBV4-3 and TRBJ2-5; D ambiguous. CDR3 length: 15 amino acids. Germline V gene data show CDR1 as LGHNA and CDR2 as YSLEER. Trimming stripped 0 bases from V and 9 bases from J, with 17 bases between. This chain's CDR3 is CASSQELPLPSAQYF. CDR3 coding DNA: TGCGCCAGCAGCCAAGAATTGCCCCTCCCTTCGGCCCAGTACTTC.

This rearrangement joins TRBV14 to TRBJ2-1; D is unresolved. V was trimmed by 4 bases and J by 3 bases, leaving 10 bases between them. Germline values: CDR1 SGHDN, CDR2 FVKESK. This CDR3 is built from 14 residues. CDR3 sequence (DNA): TGTGCCAGCAGCCCCGACATAATCTACAATGAGCAGTTCTTC. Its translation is CASSPDIIYNEQFF.

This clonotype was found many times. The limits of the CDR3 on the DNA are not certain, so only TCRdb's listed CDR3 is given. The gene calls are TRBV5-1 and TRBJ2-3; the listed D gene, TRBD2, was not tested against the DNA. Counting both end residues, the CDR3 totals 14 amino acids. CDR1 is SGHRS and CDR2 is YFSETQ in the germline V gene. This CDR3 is CASILASGTGTQYF.

The CDR3 here is CASSQDSNWGQPQHF. The CDR3 DNA reads as TGTGCCAGCAGCCAAGATAGCAATTGGGGTCAGCCCCAGCATTTT. V and J are TRBV4-2 and TRBJ1-5, with D uncertain. This CDR3 is built from 15 residues. Looked up from germline, CDR1 is LGHNA and CDR2 is YNFKEQ. The germline V and J ends were trimmed by 0 bases and 6 bases, with 12 bases remaining between them.

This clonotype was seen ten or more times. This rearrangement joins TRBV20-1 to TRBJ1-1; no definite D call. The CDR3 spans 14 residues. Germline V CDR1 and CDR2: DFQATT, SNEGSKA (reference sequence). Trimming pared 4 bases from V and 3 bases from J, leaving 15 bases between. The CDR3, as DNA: TGCAGTGCTAAGATCGAGGACCGACACACTGAAGCTTTCTTT. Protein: CSAKIEDRHTEAFF.

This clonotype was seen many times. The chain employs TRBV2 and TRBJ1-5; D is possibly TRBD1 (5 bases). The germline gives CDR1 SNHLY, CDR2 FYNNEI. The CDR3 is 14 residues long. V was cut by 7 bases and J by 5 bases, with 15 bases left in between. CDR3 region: CASNGDGAYQPQHF. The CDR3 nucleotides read TGTGCCAGCAACGGGGACGGAGCCTATCAGCCCCAGCATTTT.

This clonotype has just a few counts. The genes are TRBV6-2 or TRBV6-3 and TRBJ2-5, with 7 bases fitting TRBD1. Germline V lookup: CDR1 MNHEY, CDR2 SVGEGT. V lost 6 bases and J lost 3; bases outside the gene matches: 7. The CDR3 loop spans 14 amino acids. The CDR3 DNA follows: TGTGCCAGCAGCCCCGGGACAGTAGAAGAGACCCAGTACTTC. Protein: CASSPGTVEETQYF.

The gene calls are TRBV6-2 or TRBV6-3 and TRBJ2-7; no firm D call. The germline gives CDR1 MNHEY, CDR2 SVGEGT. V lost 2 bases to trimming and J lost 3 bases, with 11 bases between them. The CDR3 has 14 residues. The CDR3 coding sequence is TGTGCCAGCAGTTACCCAGTCCGGGTCTACGAGCAGTACTTC. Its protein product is CASSYPVRVYEQYF.

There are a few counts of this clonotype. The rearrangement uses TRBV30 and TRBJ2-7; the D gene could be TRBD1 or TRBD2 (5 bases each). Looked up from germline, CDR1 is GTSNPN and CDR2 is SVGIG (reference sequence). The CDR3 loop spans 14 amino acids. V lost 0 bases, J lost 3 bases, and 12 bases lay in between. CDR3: CAWSVRDGYYEQYF. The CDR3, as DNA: TGTGCCTGGAGTGTACGGGACGGCTACTACGAGCAGTACTTC.

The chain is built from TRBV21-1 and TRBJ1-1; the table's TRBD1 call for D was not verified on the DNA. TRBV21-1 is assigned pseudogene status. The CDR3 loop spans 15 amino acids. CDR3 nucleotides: TGTGCCAGCAGCAAAGAGGGACAGGGAGGGACTGAAGCTTTCTTT. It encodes CASSKEGQGGTEAFF.

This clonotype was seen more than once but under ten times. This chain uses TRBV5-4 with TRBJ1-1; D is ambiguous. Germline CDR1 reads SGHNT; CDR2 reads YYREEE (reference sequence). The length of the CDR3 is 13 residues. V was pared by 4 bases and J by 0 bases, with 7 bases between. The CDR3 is CASSRRMNTEAFF. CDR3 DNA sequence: TGTGCCAGCAGCCGTAGGATGAACACTGAAGCTTTCTTT.

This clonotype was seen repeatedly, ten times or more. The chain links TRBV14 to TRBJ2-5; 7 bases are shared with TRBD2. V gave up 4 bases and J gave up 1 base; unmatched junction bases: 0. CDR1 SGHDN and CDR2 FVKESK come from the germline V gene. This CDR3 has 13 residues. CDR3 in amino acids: CASSRTSQETQYF. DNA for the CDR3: TGTGCCAGCAGCCGGACTAGCCAAGAGACCCAGTACTTC.

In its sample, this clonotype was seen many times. The CDR3 nucleotides are TGCAGTGCTAGGTTTCTGTCCCCTGGGGCCAACGTCCTGACTTTC. Protein: CSARFLSPGANVLTF. The V and J genes are TRBV20-1 and TRBJ2-6; D is unresolved. Germline V gene sequence: CDR1 DFQATT, CDR2 SNEGSKA (reference sequence). CDR3 length equals 15 residues. The V end was cut by 3 bases, the J end by 2 bases, with 11 bases between.

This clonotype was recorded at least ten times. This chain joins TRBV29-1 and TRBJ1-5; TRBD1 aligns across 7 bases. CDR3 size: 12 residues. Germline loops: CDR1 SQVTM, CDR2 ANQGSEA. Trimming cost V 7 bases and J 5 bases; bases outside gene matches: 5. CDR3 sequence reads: CSARQGDQPQHF. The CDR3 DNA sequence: TGCAGCGCCCGACAGGGCGATCAGCCCCAGCATTTT.

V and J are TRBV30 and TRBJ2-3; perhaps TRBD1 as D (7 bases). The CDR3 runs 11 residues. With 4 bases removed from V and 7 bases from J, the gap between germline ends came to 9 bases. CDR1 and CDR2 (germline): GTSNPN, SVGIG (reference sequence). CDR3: CAWTGGNTQYF. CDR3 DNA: TGTGCCTGGACAGGGGGGAATACGCAGTATTTT. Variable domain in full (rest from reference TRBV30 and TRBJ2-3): SQTIHQWPATLVQPVGSPLSLECTVEGTSNPNLYWYRQAAGRGLQLLFYSVGIGQISSEVPQNLSASRPQDRQFILSSKKLLLSDSGFYLCAWTGGNTQYFGPGTRLTVL.